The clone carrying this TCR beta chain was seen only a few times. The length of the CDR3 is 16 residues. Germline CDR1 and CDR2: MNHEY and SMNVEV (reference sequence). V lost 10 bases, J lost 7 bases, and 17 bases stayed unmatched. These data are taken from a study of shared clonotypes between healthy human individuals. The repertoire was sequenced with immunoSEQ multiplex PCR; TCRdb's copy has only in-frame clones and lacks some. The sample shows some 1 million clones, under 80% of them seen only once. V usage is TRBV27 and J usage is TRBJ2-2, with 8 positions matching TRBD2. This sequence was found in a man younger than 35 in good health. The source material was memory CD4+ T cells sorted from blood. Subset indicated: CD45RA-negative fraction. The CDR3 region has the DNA TGTGCCATCCAACCCCCCCGGGAGGGCCGTATCGGGGAGCTGTTTTTT. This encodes CAIQPPREGRIGELFF.